This T cell receptor beta chain is from a study of PD-1 blockade in classical Hodgkin lymphoma. As concerns this clone: What it recognizes is unknown.

Germline lookup yields CDR1 SGHDT and CDR2 YYEEEE. This CDR3 comprises 18 residues. Trimming shortened V by 3 bases and J by 0 bases, and 16 bases separated the two germline ends. There was relapse after autologous stem cell transplantation in every patient, and there was variation in brentuximab vedotin exposure. Classification of best responses gave complete response, partial response or progressive disease. Sequencing used immunoSEQ multiplex PCR; TCRdb keeps in-frame clones, though not all of them. The data show over 80,000 clones, roughly 92% seen once. Study findings and constraints: The diversity seen at baseline in complete responders resembled that of newly diagnosed patients. Reported baseline diversity: healthy donors highest, relapsed/refractory patients lowest. By C4D1 there was a significant rise in CD4+ TCR diversity but not in CD8+ TCR diversity.

This TCR was sampled from a human donor with classical Hodgkin lymphoma. Sequenced material: peripheral blood mononuclear cells (PBMCs), taken at baseline. The chain employs TRBV5-6 and TRBJ2-6; possibly TRBD2 for D (5 bases). This CDR3 reads CASSSKNGLISGANVLTF. The CDR3 nucleotides are TGTGCCAGCAGCTCAAAAAATGGACTGATCTCTGGGGCCAACGTCCTGACTTTC.